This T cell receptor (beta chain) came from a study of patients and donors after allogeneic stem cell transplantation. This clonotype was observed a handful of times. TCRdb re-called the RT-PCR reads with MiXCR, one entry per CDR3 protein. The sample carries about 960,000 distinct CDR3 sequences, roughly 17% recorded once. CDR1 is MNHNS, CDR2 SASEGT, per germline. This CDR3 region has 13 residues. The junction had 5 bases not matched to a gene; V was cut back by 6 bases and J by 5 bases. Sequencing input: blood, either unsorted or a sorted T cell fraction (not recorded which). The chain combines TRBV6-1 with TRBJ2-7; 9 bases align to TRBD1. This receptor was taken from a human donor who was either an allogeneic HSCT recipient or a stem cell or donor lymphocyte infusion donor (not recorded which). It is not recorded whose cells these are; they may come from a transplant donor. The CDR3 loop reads CASRRGQGDEQYF. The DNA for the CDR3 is TGTGCCAGCAGGAGGGGACAGGGTGACGAGCAGTACTTC.